This TCR beta chain is from a study of response to subunit inactivated influenza vaccine. Germline-derived CDR1 and CDR2 are DFQATT and SNEGSKA (reference sequence). The CDR3 totals 14 residues. J lost 3 bases, V lost 0 bases, and 4 bases had no gene match. TCRdb redid the calling of the RT-PCR reads with MiXCR, one entry per CDR3 protein. The sample shows about 620,000 distinct CDR3 sequences, 11% of them seen only once. The same data also contributed to another study, on T cells expressing NK-cell markers. From that report: The authors generated TCR beta cDNA through 5'RACE template switching with UMIs. These clonotypes additionally ranked first within the CD3+CD56-NKG2C+ fraction of a few donors.

This chain connects TRBV20-1 to TRBJ2-7; 8 nucleotides agree with TRBD2. The clonotype comes from a man over 45 who received an inactivated influenza vaccine. The sequencing used PBMCs from blood, collected on the day of vaccination. The CDR3 loop is CSARDLLADYEQYF. In DNA form, the CDR3 reads TGCAGTGCTAGAGATCTACTAGCGGACTACGAGCAGTACTTC.